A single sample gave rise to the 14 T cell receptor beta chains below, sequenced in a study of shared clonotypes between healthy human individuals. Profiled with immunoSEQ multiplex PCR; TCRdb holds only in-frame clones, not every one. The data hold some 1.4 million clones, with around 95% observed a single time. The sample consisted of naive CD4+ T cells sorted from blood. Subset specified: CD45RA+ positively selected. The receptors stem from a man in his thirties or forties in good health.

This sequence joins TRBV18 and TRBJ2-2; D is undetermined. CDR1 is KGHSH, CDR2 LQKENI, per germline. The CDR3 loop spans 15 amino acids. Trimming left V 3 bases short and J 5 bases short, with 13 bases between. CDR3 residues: CASSPPQTTTGELFF. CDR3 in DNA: TGTGCCAGCTCACCCCCCCAGACAACGACCGGGGAGCTGTTTTTT.

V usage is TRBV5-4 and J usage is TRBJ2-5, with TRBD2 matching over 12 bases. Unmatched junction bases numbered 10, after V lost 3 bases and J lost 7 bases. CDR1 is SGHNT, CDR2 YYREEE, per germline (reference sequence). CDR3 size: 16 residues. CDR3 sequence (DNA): TGTGCCAGCAGCTCCGGACTAGCTAGCGGGAGGGTGACCCAGTACTTC. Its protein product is CASSSGLASGRVTQYF.

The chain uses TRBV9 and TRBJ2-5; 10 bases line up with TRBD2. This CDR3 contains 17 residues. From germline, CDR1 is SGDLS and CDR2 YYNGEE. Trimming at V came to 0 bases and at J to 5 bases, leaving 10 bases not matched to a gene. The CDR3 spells CASSVAKSGRAGETQYF. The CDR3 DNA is TGTGCCAGCAGCGTAGCTAAGAGCGGGAGGGCCGGGGAGACCCAGTACTTC.

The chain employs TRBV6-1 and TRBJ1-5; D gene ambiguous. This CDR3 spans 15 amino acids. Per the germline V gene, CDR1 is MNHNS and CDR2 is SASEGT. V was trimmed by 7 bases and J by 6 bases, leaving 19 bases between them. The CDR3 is CASKGGTLSSQPQHF. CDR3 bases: TGTGCCAGCAAGGGCGGCACCCTCTCTAGTCAGCCCCAGCATTTT.

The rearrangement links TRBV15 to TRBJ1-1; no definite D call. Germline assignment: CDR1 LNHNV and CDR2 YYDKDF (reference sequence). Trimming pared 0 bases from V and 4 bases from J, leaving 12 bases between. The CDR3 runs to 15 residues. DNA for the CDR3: TGTGCCACCAGCAGAGATCAGGCCGGACTCACTGAAGCTTTCTTT. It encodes CATSRDQAGLTEAFF.

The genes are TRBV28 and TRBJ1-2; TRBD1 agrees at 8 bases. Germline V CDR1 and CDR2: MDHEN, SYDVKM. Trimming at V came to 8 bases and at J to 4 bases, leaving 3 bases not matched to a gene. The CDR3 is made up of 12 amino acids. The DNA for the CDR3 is TGTGCCAGCCTCGGGACAGGCTATGGCTACACCTTC. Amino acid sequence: CASLGTGYGYTF.

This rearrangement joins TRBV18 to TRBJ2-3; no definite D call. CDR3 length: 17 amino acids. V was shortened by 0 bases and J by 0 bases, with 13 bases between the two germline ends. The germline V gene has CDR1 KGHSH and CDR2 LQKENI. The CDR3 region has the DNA TGTGCCAGCTCACCACCGGTAGGGAAATCTAGCACAGATACGCAGTATTTT. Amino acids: CASSPPVGKSSTDTQYF.

In nucleotides, the CDR3 is TGCGCCAGCAGCCAAGGGCTCAGGGGGCCCATAGGAGATGAGCAGTTCTTC. Translation gives CASSQGLRGPIGDEQFF. The J gene is TRBJ2-1, the V gene TRBV4-1, with 8 bases identical to TRBD1. Trimming cost V 1 base and J 8 bases; bases outside gene matches: 13. This CDR3 spans 17 amino acids. Germline V gene lookup returns CDR1 MGHRA and CDR2 YSYEKL.

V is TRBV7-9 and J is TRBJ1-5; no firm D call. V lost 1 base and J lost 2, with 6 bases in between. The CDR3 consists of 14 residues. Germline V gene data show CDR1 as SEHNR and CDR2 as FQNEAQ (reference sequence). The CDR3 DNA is TGTGCCAGCAGCTTAGGGACCCGCAATCAGCCCCAGCATTTT. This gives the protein CASSLGTRNQPQHF.

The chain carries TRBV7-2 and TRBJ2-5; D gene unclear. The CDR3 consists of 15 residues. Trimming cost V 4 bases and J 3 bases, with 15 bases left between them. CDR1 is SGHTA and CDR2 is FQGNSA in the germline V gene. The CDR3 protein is CASSSLNRREETQYF. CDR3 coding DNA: TGTGCCAGCAGCTCCCTGAACCGACGGGAAGAGACCCAGTACTTC.

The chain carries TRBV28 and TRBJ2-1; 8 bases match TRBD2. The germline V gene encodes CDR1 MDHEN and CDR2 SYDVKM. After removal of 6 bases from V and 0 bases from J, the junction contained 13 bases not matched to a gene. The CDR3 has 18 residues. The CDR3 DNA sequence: TGTGCCAGCAGCCTCACTCTGGGCCTAGCGGGCTCCTACAATGAGCAGTTCTTC. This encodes CASSLTLGLAGSYNEQFF.

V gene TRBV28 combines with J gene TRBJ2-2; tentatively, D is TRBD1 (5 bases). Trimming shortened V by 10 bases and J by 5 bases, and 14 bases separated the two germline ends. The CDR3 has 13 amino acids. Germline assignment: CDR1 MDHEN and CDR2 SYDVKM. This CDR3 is CATEAGRTGELFF. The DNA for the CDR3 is TGTGCCACCGAGGCAGGGCGAACCGGGGAGCTGTTTTTT.

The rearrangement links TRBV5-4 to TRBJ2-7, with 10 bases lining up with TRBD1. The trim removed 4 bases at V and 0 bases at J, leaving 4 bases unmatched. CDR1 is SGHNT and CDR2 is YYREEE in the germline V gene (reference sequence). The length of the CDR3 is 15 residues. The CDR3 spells CASSQRTGGSYEQYF. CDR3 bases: TGTGCCAGCAGCCAACGGACAGGGGGCTCCTACGAGCAGTACTTC.

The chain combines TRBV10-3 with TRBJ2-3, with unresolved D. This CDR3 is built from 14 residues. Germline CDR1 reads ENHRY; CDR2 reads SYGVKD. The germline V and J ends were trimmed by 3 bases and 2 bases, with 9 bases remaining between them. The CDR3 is CAISDRVSTDTQYF. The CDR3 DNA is TGTGCCATCAGTGATAGGGTGTCCACAGATACGCAGTATTTT.